The 14 T cell receptor beta chains below come from one sample, sequenced in a study of long-term antiretroviral therapy in people with HIV. immunoSEQ v3.0 was run at survey level. The table came from immunoSEQ multiplex PCR; TCRdb's copy has only in-frame clones and leaves some out. The data contain 30,000 to 50,000 clones, approximately 89% of them singletons. The sample was unsorted PBMCs, taken 3.1 years after starting antiretroviral therapy. These receptors originate from a woman in her forties or fifties with HIV.

The rearrangement joins TRBV27 to TRBJ2-3, with 11 bases aligning to TRBD2. The CDR3 has 17 residues. Germline trimming cut 1 base from V and 4 bases from J; bases unmatched to any gene: 7. Germline V CDR1 and CDR2: MNHEY, SMNVEV (reference sequence). CDR3: CASSLYSSGGLADTQYF. The CDR3 DNA is TGTGCCAGCAGTTTATACTCTAGCGGGGGGTTGGCAGATACGCAGTATTTT.

CDR3 coding DNA: TGCAGCGTTGCATTTACCGCTGAAGCTTTCTTT. It encodes CSVAFTAEAFF. The chain joins TRBV29-1 to TRBJ1-1; D gene unclear. The CDR3 loop spans 11 amino acids. Trimming took off 4 bases at V and 6 bases at J, with 9 bases between the two ends. CDR1 and CDR2 from the germline V gene are SQVTM and ANQGSEA.

J is TRBJ1-4 and V is TRBV23-1; D gene uncertain. TRBV23-1 is an ORF, and what it does is uncertain. The CDR3 spans 15 residues. The V end lost 4 bases, the J end lost 7 bases, and 16 bases lay between the germline ends. The DNA for the CDR3 is TGCGCCAGCAGTCTCCCGGGCCAGGCTCGTGAAAAACTGTTTTTT. This translates into CASSLPGQAREKLFF.

The chain couples TRBV19 to TRBJ1-3, with unresolved D. Germline V CDR1 and CDR2: LNHDA, SQIVND (reference sequence). This CDR3 is 13 amino acids long. V was trimmed by 6 bases and J by 1 base, leaving 7 bases between them. The CDR3 DNA is TGTGCCAGTAGCAGGTTTTCTGGAAACACCATATATTTT. Protein product: CASSRFSGNTIYF.

This clone was detected once. This rearrangement joins TRBV27 to TRBJ2-5; 9 bases line up with TRBD1. The germline V gene encodes CDR1 MNHEY and CDR2 SMNVEV (reference sequence). J lost 4 bases, V lost 5 bases, and 8 bases had no gene match. This CDR3 spans 15 amino acids. The CDR3, as DNA: TGTGCCAGCAGTCCACAGGGGGCGAGGTCAGAGACCCAGTACTTC. Translation gives CASSPQGARSETQYF.

The chain combines TRBV5-6 with TRBJ1-2, with D unclear. V gave up 4 bases and J gave up 3 bases, with 10 bases separating them. The CDR3 spans 13 residues. The germline gives CDR1 SGHDT, CDR2 YYEEEE. In DNA, the CDR3 is TGTGCCAGCAGCCCTTTTTCCTACTATGGCTACACCTTC. It translates to CASSPFSYYGYTF.

The chain joins TRBV18 to TRBJ2-5, with D possibly matching TRBD2 (5 bases). V lost 3 bases and J lost 2, with 22 bases in between. This CDR3 has 18 amino acids. From germline, CDR1 is KGHSH and CDR2 LQKENI. The CDR3 here is CASSPEPRRRVTQETQYF. DNA of the CDR3: TGTGCCAGCTCACCCGAGCCCCGTCGGCGGGTGACGCAAGAGACCCAGTACTTC.

The V and J genes are TRBV5-4 and TRBJ2-7; D is perhaps TRBD1 (6 bases). Trimming took off 2 bases at V and 5 bases at J, with 14 bases between the two ends. The germline V gene encodes CDR1 SGHNT and CDR2 YYREEE (reference sequence). The CDR3 runs 14 residues. CDR3 sequence: CASSFGQGRNEQYF. The CDR3, as DNA: TGTGCCAGCAGCTTCGGGCAGGGGAGAAACGAGCAGTACTTC.

The V call is TRBV6-6, the J call TRBJ2-7; tentatively, D is TRBD1 (5 bases). This CDR3 region has 15 residues. Germline CDR1 is MNHNY and CDR2 is SVGAGI (reference sequence). V was trimmed by 0 bases and J by 0 bases, leaving 9 bases between them. In nucleotides, the CDR3 is TGTGCCAGCAGTTACTCGGACATAAGCTCCTACGAGCAGTACTTC. Its protein is CASSYSDISSYEQYF.

CDR3 protein: CAWSGGARTDTQYF. The CDR3 DNA follows: TGTGCCTGGAGTGGGGGGGCCCGCACAGATACGCAGTATTTT. The rearrangement uses TRBV30 and TRBJ2-3; D tentatively fits TRBD1 or TRBD2 (6 bases each). Trimming left V 1 base short and J 1 base short, with 9 bases between. Looked up from germline, CDR1 is GTSNPN and CDR2 is SVGIG (reference sequence). This CDR3 is 14 amino acids long.

The rearrangement links TRBV5-1 to TRBJ2-7; tentative D call: TRBD2 (5 bases). The germline gives CDR1 SGHRS, CDR2 YFSETQ. The CDR3 extends over 14 amino acids. The germline V and J ends were trimmed by 5 bases and 2 bases, with 14 bases remaining between them. The CDR3 here is CASSPSGRTYEQYF. CDR3 coding DNA: TGCGCCAGCAGTCCCTCTGGGAGAACCTACGAGCAGTACTTC.

The chain joins TRBV27 to TRBJ1-6; 7 nucleotides match TRBD1. The CDR3 length is 16 residues. The junction had 12 bases not matched to a gene; V was cut back by 8 bases and J by 5 bases. Looked up from germline, CDR1 is MNHEY and CDR2 is SMNVEV (reference sequence). The CDR3: CASAGGAGRDNSPLHF. The CDR3 nucleotides are TGTGCCAGCGCAGGGGGAGCAGGAAGGGATAATTCACCCCTCCACTTT.

The count of this clone is one. The chain combines TRBV9 with TRBJ1-1; 7 bases map to TRBD1. The V segment lost 3 bases and the J segment 5 bases; nucleotides outside the gene matches: 7. Germline CDR1 and CDR2: SGDLS and YYNGEE. This CDR3 is built from 14 residues. CDR3 bases: TGTGCCAGCAGCGGACGAAAGGACAGGACTGAAGCTTTCTTT. Encoded protein: CASSGRKDRTEAFF.

The chain employs TRBV10-1 and TRBJ2-2; D not resolved. The V end was cut by 4 bases, the J end by 6 bases, with 6 bases between. In germline, CDR1 is WNHNN, CDR2 SYGVQD (reference sequence). The CDR3 covers 12 residues. The CDR3 reads CASSVGPGELFF. CDR3 in DNA: TGCGCCAGCAGTGTTGGGCCCGGGGAGCTGTTTTTT.